This T cell receptor (beta chain) appears in the sequencing data of a study of vaccination and CD4 T cells after COVID-19. At the level of the study: The control cultures got either a CEFX pool, an HIV-1 Nef pool, or no peptide at all.

Treatment here: 10-day PBMC culture with coronavirus spike peptide pools or control peptides (ViraFEST assay). Oncomine TCR Beta short-read sequencing was applied to DNA from cultured CD4+ T cells. From the PCR reads, TCRdb called clonotypes with MiXCR, one entry per CDR3 protein. Of fewer than 20,000 distinct CDR3 sequences listed, around 55% are singletons. On this clonotype itself: What it recognizes is unknown.

CDR1 and CDR2 from the germline V gene are SGHNT and YENEEA. The V gene end was trimmed by 4 bases and the J gene end by 9 bases; junction bases not matched to a gene: 2. CDR3 length equals 12 residues. This chain uses TRBV11-3 with TRBJ2-1, with TRBD1 matching over 8 bases. The specimen was cultured CD4+ T cells from blood, collected after SARS-CoV-2 vaccination. The sequence was collected from a human donor with COVID-19. The CDR3 reads CASSSRGPEQFF. DNA for the CDR3: TGTGCCAGCAGCTCCAGGGGGCCTGAGCAGTTCTTC.